This T cell receptor (beta chain) was identified during a study of shared clonotypes between healthy human individuals. Study-wide context: Each donor had three CD4 naive, three CD4 memory, two CD8 naive and one CD8 memory plate.

Deletions cut 4 bases from V and 0 bases from J, with 26 bases between. CDR1 and CDR2 from the germline V gene are SGHRS and YFSETQ. The CDR3 is made up of 21 amino acids. As to this clone: Its matching antigen is unknown.

The data were produced by immunoSEQ multiplex PCR, yet TCRdb's version contains in-frame clones alone and is incomplete. The data contain 2.3 million or so clones, approximately 95% of them singletons. Study-wide results and limits: Sampling included only blood; tissue repertoires likely differ. Naive CD4 clonotypes were shared across a handful of donors at around 5.4%.

The rearrangement joins TRBV5-1 to TRBJ2-6, with D possibly being TRBD1 (6 bases). The sequence was obtained from a man between 18 and 29 years old in good health. Some clones in this sample may be carry-over from other donors' samples. The sequencing input was naive CD4+ T cells from PBMCs. Subset meaning: CD45RA+ positively selected. The CDR3 DNA is TGCGCCAGCAGCACCTGGACAGTTGCAGAGGCCGTTAGCTCTGGGGCCAACGTCCTGACTTTC. It translates to CASSTWTVAEAVSSGANVLTF.